Shown below are 23 T cell receptor beta chains from a single sample sequenced in a study of CD8+ T cells in alopecia areata. cDNA serving as the sequencing template came from extracted, reverse transcribed RNA. Generated by immunoSEQ multiplex PCR, the TCRdb table keeps only in-frame clones and is missing some. This sample has some 220,000 clones, with more than 45% found just once. Documented treatment: oral pan-JAK inhibitor, 5-10 mg twice daily. The material was CD4+ T cells sorted from blood, obtained at week 4, from a patient treated with tofacitinib. Receptors originate from a human donor with alopecia areata.

This clone has a handful of counts. This chain links TRBV10-3 with TRBJ2-7; weak D call: TRBD2 (5 bases). Germline V gives CDR1 ENHRY, CDR2 SYGVKD. Trimming stripped 10 bases from V and 7 bases from J, with 17 bases between. This CDR3 region has 12 residues. This chain's CDR3 is CATTEGWGEQYF. CDR3 bases: TGTGCCACCACCGAGGGATGGGGAGAGCAGTACTTC.

This clone occurred a few times. V and J are TRBV29-1 and TRBJ2-7, with D possibly matching TRBD2 (5 bases). V was pared by 3 bases and J by 7 bases, with 16 bases between. The CDR3 has 13 amino acids. CDR1 SQVTM and CDR2 ANQGSEA come from the germline V gene. The DNA for the CDR3 is TGCAGCGTTGAGACCGGACTTCATGGGGAGCAGTACTTC. This sequence encodes CSVETGLHGEQYF.

The rearrangement uses TRBV14 and TRBJ2-2; no definite D call. The V gene's germline CDR1 is SGHDN and CDR2 FVKESK. V gave up 4 bases and J gave up 4 bases, with 7 bases separating them. This CDR3 contains 13 residues. Written as DNA, the CDR3 is TGTGCCAGCAGCCCATACCCCACCGGGGAGCTGTTTTTT. Its protein is CASSPYPTGELFF. The full variable domain, rest sourced from reference TRBV14 and TRBJ2-2, is EAGVTQFPSHSVIEKGQTVTLRCDPISGHDNLYWYRRVMGKEIKFLLHFVKESKQDESGMPNNRFLAERTGGTYSTLKVQPAELEDSGVYFCASSPYPTGELFFGEGSRLTVL.

The rearrangement links TRBV15 to TRBJ2-2, with 9 bases aligning to TRBD2. The trim removed 5 bases at V and 1 base at J, leaving 8 bases unmatched. CDR1 is LNHNV and CDR2 is YYDKDF in the germline V gene (reference sequence). The CDR3 consists of 17 residues. CDR3 in DNA: TGTGCCACCAGCGATCCTCTACTAGCGGGGAACACCGGGGAGCTGTTTTTT. As protein: CATSDPLLAGNTGELFF.

On this clone: At the DNA level, this CDR3 is encoded by other sequences in the same sample as well. The rearrangement uses TRBV30 and TRBJ1-5; D perhaps matches TRBD1 (5 bases). CDR1 and CDR2 (germline): GTSNPN, SVGIG (reference sequence). V dropped 0 bases and J dropped 4 bases, with 13 bases sitting between them. The CDR3 spans 15 residues. CDR3 DNA sequence: TGTGCCTGGAGTGTGGCCGGGGCAGGGAATCAGCCCCAGCATTTT. This sequence encodes CAWSVAGAGNQPQHF.

This clone was detected only a few times. The chain has TRBV5-4 and TRBJ1-2; maybe TRBD1 (6 bases). Germline CDR1 is SGHNT and CDR2 is YYREEE (reference sequence). The CDR3 length is 17 residues. The V gene lost 5 bases and the J gene lost 0 bases, with 20 bases spanning the gap. In nucleotides, the CDR3 is TGTGCCAGCAGTCCTTCGGGGGGCATACTATCTAACTATGGCTACACCTTC. This encodes CASSPSGGILSNYGYTF. Using reference TRBV5-4 and TRBJ1-2 for the parts outside the CDR3, the full variable domain is ETGVTQSPTHLIKTRGQQVTLRCSSQSGHNTVSWYQQALGQGPQFIFQYYREEENGRGNFPPRFSGLQFPNYSSELNVNALELDDSALYLCASSPSGGILSNYGYTFGSGTRLTVV.

The chain couples TRBV29-1 to TRBJ1-1; D gene ambiguous. V was trimmed by 5 bases and J by 6 bases, leaving 7 bases between them. Germline V gene sequence: CDR1 SQVTM, CDR2 ANQGSEA. The CDR3 extends over 10 amino acids. CDR3 bases: TGCAGCGTTCTAGTCCCTGAAGCTTTCTTT. Protein product: CSVLVPEAFF.

The chain employs TRBV2 and TRBJ2-3; a weak D match, TRBD1 (5 bases). Trimming cost V 5 bases and J 6 bases, with 18 bases left between them. Per germline, CDR1 SNHLY and CDR2 FYNNEI. This CDR3 has 15 residues. CDR3 loop: CASSIGQGFSDTQYF. The CDR3 region has the DNA TGTGCCAGCAGTATTGGTCAGGGATTTTCGGATACGCAGTATTTT. Full variable domain (rest looked up from reference TRBV2 and TRBJ2-3): EPEVTQTPSHQVTQMGQEVILRCVPISNHLYFYWYRQILGQKVEFLVSFYNNEISEKSEIFDDQFSVERPDGSNFTLKIRSTKLEDSAMYFCASSIGQGFSDTQYFGPGTRLTVL.

Only a few counts were recorded for this clone. The gene calls are TRBV23-1 and TRBJ1-2; TRBD1 might be the D (6 bases). Being an ORF, TRBV23-1 has a function that is uncertain. CDR3 length: 14 amino acids. V was clipped by 4 bases and J by 0 bases, with 9 bases between them. The CDR3 spells CASSLGTPNYGYTF. As DNA, the CDR3 is TGCGCCAGCAGTCTGGGGACACCTAACTATGGCTACACCTTC.

The chain has TRBV29-1 and TRBJ1-2; D ambiguous. Trimming pared 0 bases from V and 4 bases from J, leaving 12 bases between. The CDR3 has 14 residues. The germline V gene has CDR1 SQVTM and CDR2 ANQGSEA. The CDR3 loop is CSVEESPNIYGYTF. CDR3 nucleotides: TGCAGCGTTGAAGAAAGTCCGAACATCTATGGCTACACCTTC. Together with reference TRBV29-1 and TRBJ1-2, the CDR3 gives the full variable domain: SAVISQKPSRDICQRGTSLTIQCQVDSQVTMMFWYRQQPGQSLTLIATANQGSEATYESGFVIDKFPISRPNLTFSTLTVSNMSPEDSSIYLCSVEESPNIYGYTFGSGTRLTVV.

This chain links TRBV7-9 with TRBJ1-4; D is unclear. The germline V and J ends were trimmed by 5 bases and 4 bases, with 8 bases remaining between them. The CDR3 is 13 amino acids. Germline assignment: CDR1 SEHNR and CDR2 FQNEAQ (reference sequence). The CDR3 DNA reads TGTGCCAGCAGCCCGGCCGATAATGAAAAACTGTTTTTT. It codes for CASSPADNEKLFF.

In its sample, this clone was seen a few times. This sequence joins TRBV18 and TRBJ1-2; D ambiguous. The CDR3 is 12 residues long. V was cut by 3 bases and J by 8 bases, with 10 bases left in between. Germline V CDR1 and CDR2: KGHSH, LQKENI. This CDR3 reads CASSPSDGGYTF. Written as DNA, the CDR3 is TGTGCCAGCTCACCTTCGGACGGAGGCTACACCTTC.

This sequence joins TRBV9 and TRBJ2-4; 8 nucleotides line up with TRBD2. Per the germline V gene, CDR1 is SGDLS and CDR2 is YYNGEE. Germline trimming cut 1 base from V and 8 bases from J; bases unmatched to any gene: 11. The CDR3 extends over 16 amino acids. CDR3 region: CASSVQAGARMHIQYF. In nucleotides, the CDR3 is TGTGCCAGCAGCGTACAAGCGGGGGCCCGGATGCACATTCAGTACTTC.

V usage is TRBV7-9 and J usage is TRBJ2-7; D not resolved. Trimming removed 1 base from V and 2 bases from J, with 3 bases in between. CDR1 and CDR2 from the germline V gene are SEHNR and FQNEAQ (reference sequence). This CDR3 region has 12 residues. The CDR3 sequence is CASSLVTYEQYF. CDR3 bases: TGTGCCAGCAGCTTAGTCACCTACGAGCAGTACTTC.

The chain recombines TRBV27 with TRBJ2-5; D is perhaps TRBD2 (5 bases). With 0 bases removed from V and 5 bases from J, the gap between germline ends came to 10 bases. The germline V gene encodes CDR1 MNHEY and CDR2 SMNVEV (reference sequence). The CDR3 spans 14 residues. CDR3 residues: CASSLSWRGETQYF. The CDR3 DNA follows: TGTGCCAGCAGTTTATCGTGGAGAGGGGAGACCCAGTACTTC.

This clone was found a few times. The J gene is TRBJ2-7, the V gene TRBV23-1; D is perhaps TRBD1 or TRBD2 (5 bases each). TRBV23-1 is labeled an ORF, and its function is uncertain. This CDR3 contains 15 residues. V lost 3 bases and J 3 bases, leaving 15 bases between the germline ends. Here the CDR3 reads CASSHKGTASYEQYF. The DNA for the CDR3 is TGCGCCAGCAGTCACAAGGGGACGGCAAGCTACGAGCAGTACTTC.

The CDR3 bases are TGCGCCAGCAGCTTGTCCCGGGACAGTTTCACAGATACGCAGTATTTT. As protein: CASSLSRDSFTDTQYF. The gene calls are TRBV5-1 and TRBJ2-3; TRBD1 aligns across 7 bases. This CDR3 is 16 amino acids long. Germline V gives CDR1 SGHRS, CDR2 YFSETQ. Unmatched junction bases numbered 7, after V lost 1 base and J lost 2 bases.

This clone was detected only a few times. The chain recombines TRBV7-9 with TRBJ2-1; the D gene is possibly TRBD2 (6 bases). Between the trimmed V and J ends, which lost 3 bases and 10 bases, there was a span of 22 bases. The germline V gene encodes CDR1 SEHNR and CDR2 FQNEAQ (reference sequence). The CDR3 is made up of 16 amino acids. CDR3 DNA sequence: TGTGCCAGCAGCTTCCCCCCCAGCCAGGGCCGGGAGGAGCAGTTCTTC. It encodes CASSFPPSQGREEQFF.

This chain joins TRBV10-3 and TRBJ2-3, with 10 bases fitting TRBD2. In germline, CDR1 is ENHRY, CDR2 SYGVKD. J gave up 2 bases and V 6 bases, and 5 bases lay outside the gene matches. The CDR3 has 15 residues. The CDR3 sequence: CAIRSGLANTDTQYF. CDR3 DNA sequence: TGTGCCATCAGGTCGGGACTAGCGAACACAGATACGCAGTATTTT.

The CDR3: CATSRRVMGTDTQYF. The CDR3 DNA sequence: TGTGCCACCAGCCGCAGGGTGATGGGCACAGATACGCAGTATTTT. The J gene is TRBJ2-3, the V gene TRBV15, with TRBD1 as a possible D gene (5 bases). The germline V gene encodes CDR1 LNHNV and CDR2 YYDKDF (reference sequence). Trimming stripped 5 bases from V and 1 base from J, with 13 bases between. The CDR3 consists of 15 residues. The full variable domain, rest sourced from reference TRBV15 and TRBJ2-3, is DAMVIQNPRYQVTQFGKPVTLSCSQTLNHNVMYWYQQKSSQAPKLLFHYYDKDFNNEADTPDNFQSRRPNTSFCFLDIRSPGLGDTAMYLCATSRRVMGTDTQYFGPGTRLTVL.

This sequence joins TRBV29-1 and TRBJ1-2; TRBD1 might be the D (5 bases). This CDR3 spans 13 amino acids. V lost 4 bases and J 4 bases, leaving 13 bases between the germline ends. The germline V gene has CDR1 SQVTM and CDR2 ANQGSEA. CDR3 in DNA: TGCAGCGTTGGGCAGGGAGTGAGCTATGGCTACACCTTC. The encoded protein is CSVGQGVSYGYTF.

On this clone: The junction shows a germline mismatch at one end, possibly a read error. This chain uses TRBV30 with TRBJ2-3; 9 positions match TRBD2. The CDR3 has 14 residues. Germline V lookup: CDR1 GTSNPN, CDR2 SVGIG (reference sequence). CDR3: CVWSVLAGPDTQYF. CDR3 sequence (DNA): TGTGTCTGGAGTGTTCTAGCGGGGCCAGATACGCAGTATTTT.

To note about this clone: The same CDR3 can be traced to other DNA sequences in this sample. V is TRBV20-1 and J is TRBJ1-1, with D uncertain. The CDR3 sequence is 11 residues long. Trimming removed 6 bases at V and 1 base at J, with 6 bases between. Germline V gene sequence: CDR1 DFQATT, CDR2 SNEGSKA (reference sequence). The CDR3, as DNA: TGCAGTGCAATCGAGAACACTGAAGCTTTCTTT. The encoded protein is CSAIENTEAFF.